Presented here are 11 T cell receptor beta chains from one specimen sequenced in a study of blood T cell repertoires in COVID-19. Sequencing was performed with immunoSEQ multiplex PCR; in TCRdb, only in-frame clones are kept and a portion is missing. The table lists approximately 150,000 clones, around 85% of them singletons. Source material: PBMCs or T cells enriched from blood (not recorded which). Receptor source: a woman in her forties with acute COVID-19.

The chain employs TRBV27 and TRBJ2-2; D might be TRBD2 (5 bases). Germline CDR1 reads MNHEY; CDR2 reads SMNVEV (reference sequence). V lost 2 bases and J lost 2, with 18 bases in between. The CDR3 spans 18 residues. The CDR3 spells CASSLMWAGRRNTGELFF. The CDR3 coding sequence is TGTGCCAGCAGTTTAATGTGGGCGGGTAGGAGAAACACCGGGGAGCTGTTTTTT.

On this clone itself: At one end, the junction sequence differs from germline, possibly due to a read error. V and J are TRBV7-7 and TRBJ2-1, with 12 positions matching TRBD2. There are 15 residues in the CDR3. Germline CDR1 reads SSHAT; CDR2 reads FNYEAQ (reference sequence). The CDR3 sequence is CASSLGLAGHNEQFF. DNA of the CDR3: TGTGCTAGCAGTCTCGGACTAGCGGGACACAATGAGCAGTTCTTC.

The genes are TRBV5-1 and TRBJ1-1, with TRBD1 matching over 8 bases. The V gene end was trimmed by 2 bases and the J gene end by 1 base; junction bases not matched to a gene: 4. Germline CDR1 and CDR2: SGHRS and YFSETQ. CDR3 length: 15 residues. The CDR3 protein is CASSFDDRGNTEAFF. CDR3 nucleotide sequence: TGCGCCAGCAGCTTCGACGACAGGGGGAACACTGAAGCTTTCTTT.

V is TRBV11-2 and J is TRBJ2-1; D gene uncertain. CDR3 length: 17 amino acids. Germline V gene sequence: CDR1 SGHAT, CDR2 FQNNGV. V was shortened by 2 bases and J by 0 bases, with 14 bases between the two germline ends. The CDR3 region is CASSLILTSSSYNEQFF. The CDR3 DNA reads TGTGCCAGCAGCTTAATATTGACTTCGAGCTCCTACAATGAGCAGTTCTTC.

V and J are TRBV2 and TRBJ2-3; TRBD2 aligns across 14 bases. V gave up 3 bases and J gave up 1 base; unmatched junction bases: 0. This CDR3 contains 16 residues. Germline loops: CDR1 SNHLY, CDR2 FYNNEI. For the CDR3, the DNA is TGTGCCAGCAGTGAGGGACTAGCGGGGGGCACAGATACGCAGTATTTT. This codes for CASSEGLAGGTDTQYF.

V and J are TRBV6-5 and TRBJ2-3; the match to TRBD1 covers 7 bases. J gave up 3 bases and V 10 bases, and 7 bases lay outside the gene matches. CDR3 size: 13 residues. Germline V CDR1 and CDR2: MNHEY, SVGAGI. In DNA, the CDR3 is TGTGCCACCACCCGACAGGGAACAGATACGCAGTATTTT. Translation gives CATTRQGTDTQYF.

The V gene is TRBV18, the J gene TRBJ1-4; TRBD1 might be the D (5 bases). The CDR3 runs to 14 residues. The V gene lost 5 bases and the J gene lost 10 bases, with 17 bases spanning the gap. Looked up from germline, CDR1 is KGHSH and CDR2 is LQKENI. CDR3 sequence reads: CASSTGPLGGKLFF. In nucleotides, the CDR3 is TGTGCCAGCTCAACGGGACCTCTCGGGGGAAAACTGTTTTTT.

The chain uses TRBV10-3 and TRBJ1-1; possible D gene TRBD1, 6 bases. V shed 0 bases and J shed 5 bases, with 13 bases lying between them. The germline CDR1 and CDR2 sequences are ENHRY and SYGVKD. The CDR3 is 15 residues long. In DNA, the CDR3 is TGTGCCATCAGTGAGTCGACAGGAAAAGGGACTGAAGCTTTCTTT. It specifies CAISESTGKGTEAFF.

The V call is TRBV5-1, the J call TRBJ1-1; D not resolved. CDR1 SGHRS and CDR2 YFSETQ come from the germline V gene. V was shortened by 3 bases and J by 3 bases, with 9 bases between the two germline ends. CDR3 length: 13 amino acids. The CDR3 loop is CASSWEWDTEAFF. CDR3 sequence (DNA): TGCGCCAGCAGCTGGGAGTGGGACACTGAAGCTTTCTTT. Looking up the rest from reference TRBV5-1 and TRBJ1-1 gives the full variable domain: KAGVTQTPRYLIKTRGQQVTLSCSPISGHRSVSWYQQTPGQGLQFLFEYFSETQRNKGNFPGRFSGRQFSNSRSEMNVSTLELGDSALYLCASSWEWDTEAFFGQGTRLTVV.

V usage is TRBV19 and J usage is TRBJ2-5; D is perhaps TRBD2 (5 bases). V shed 4 bases and J shed 5 bases, with 14 bases lying between them. The CDR3 covers 14 residues. CDR1 LNHDA and CDR2 SQIVND come from the germline V gene (reference sequence). This chain's CDR3 is CASSTGLRGETQYF. Here the CDR3 DNA reads TGTGCCAGTAGTACCGGACTCCGTGGGGAGACCCAGTACTTC.

V and J are TRBV10-3 and TRBJ1-5; D gene uncertain. The CDR3 has 13 residues. Germline V gene lookup returns CDR1 ENHRY and CDR2 SYGVKD. V was cut by 8 bases and J by 5 bases, with 13 bases left in between. The CDR3 protein is CAIGGGDHQPQHF. CDR3 sequence (DNA): TGTGCCATCGGCGGCGGGGATCATCAGCCCCAGCATTTT.